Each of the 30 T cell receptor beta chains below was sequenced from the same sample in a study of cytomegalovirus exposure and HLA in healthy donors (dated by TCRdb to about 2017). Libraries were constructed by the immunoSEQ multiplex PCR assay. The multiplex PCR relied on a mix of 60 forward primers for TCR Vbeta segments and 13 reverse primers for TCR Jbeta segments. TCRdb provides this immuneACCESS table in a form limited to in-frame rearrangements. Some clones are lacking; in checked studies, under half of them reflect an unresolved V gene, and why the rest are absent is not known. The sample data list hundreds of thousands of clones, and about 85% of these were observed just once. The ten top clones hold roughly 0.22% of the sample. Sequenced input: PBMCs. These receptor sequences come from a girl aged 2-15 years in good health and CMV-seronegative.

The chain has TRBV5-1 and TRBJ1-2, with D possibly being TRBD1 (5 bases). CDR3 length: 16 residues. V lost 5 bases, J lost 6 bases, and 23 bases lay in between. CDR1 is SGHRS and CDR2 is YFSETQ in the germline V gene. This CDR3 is CASSLSRAMGRDGYTF. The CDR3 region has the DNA TGCGCCAGCAGTCTCTCCAGGGCTATGGGCAGGGATGGCTACACCTTC. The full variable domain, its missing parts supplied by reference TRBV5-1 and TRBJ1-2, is KAGVTQTPRYLIKTRGQQVTLSCSPISGHRSVSWYQQTPGQGLQFLFEYFSETQRNKGNFPGRFSGRQFSNSRSEMNVSTLELGDSALYLCASSLSRAMGRDGYTFGSGTRLTVV.

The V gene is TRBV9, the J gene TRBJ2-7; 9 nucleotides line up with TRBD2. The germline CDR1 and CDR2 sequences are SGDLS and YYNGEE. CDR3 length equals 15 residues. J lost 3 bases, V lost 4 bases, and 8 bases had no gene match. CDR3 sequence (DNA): TGTGCCAGCAGCCTGGGTAGCGGGGGAGTCTACGAGCAGTACTTC. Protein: CASSLGSGGVYEQYF.

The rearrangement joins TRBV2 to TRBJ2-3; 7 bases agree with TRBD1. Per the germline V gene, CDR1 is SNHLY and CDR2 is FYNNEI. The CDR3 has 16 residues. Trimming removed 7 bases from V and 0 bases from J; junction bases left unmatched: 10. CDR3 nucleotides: TGTGCCAGCACCGGGACAGTTCGAACTAGCACAGATACGCAGTATTTT. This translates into CASTGTVRTSTDTQYF. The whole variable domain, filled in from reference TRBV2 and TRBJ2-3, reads EPEVTQTPSHQVTQMGQEVILRCVPISNHLYFYWYRQILGQKVEFLVSFYNNEISEKSEIFDDQFSVERPDGSNFTLKIRSTKLEDSAMYFCASTGTVRTSTDTQYFGPGTRLTVL.

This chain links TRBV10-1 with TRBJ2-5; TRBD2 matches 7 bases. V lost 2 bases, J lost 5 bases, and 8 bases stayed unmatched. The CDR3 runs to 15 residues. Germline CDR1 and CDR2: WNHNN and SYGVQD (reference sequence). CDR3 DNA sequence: TGCGCCAGCAGTGAGAGCGGGAAAGGGCGGGAGACCCAGTACTTC. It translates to CASSESGKGRETQYF.

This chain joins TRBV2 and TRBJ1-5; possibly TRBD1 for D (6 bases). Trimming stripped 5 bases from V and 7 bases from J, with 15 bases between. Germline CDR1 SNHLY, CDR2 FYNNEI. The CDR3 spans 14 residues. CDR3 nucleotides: TGTGCCAGCAGTTACGACAGGCACTCACAGCCCCAGCATTTT. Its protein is CASSYDRHSQPQHF.

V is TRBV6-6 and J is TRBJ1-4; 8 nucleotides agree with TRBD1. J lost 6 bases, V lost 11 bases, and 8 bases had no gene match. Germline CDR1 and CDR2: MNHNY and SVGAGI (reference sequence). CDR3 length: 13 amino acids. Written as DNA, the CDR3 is TGTGCCGGACGGAAGACAGGGGATGAAAAACTGTTTTTT. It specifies CAGRKTGDEKLFF.

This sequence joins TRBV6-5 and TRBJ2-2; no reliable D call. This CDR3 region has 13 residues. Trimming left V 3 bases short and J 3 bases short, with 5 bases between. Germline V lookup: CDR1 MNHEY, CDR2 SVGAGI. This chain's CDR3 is CASSYLYTGELFF. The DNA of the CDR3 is TGTGCCAGCAGTTATCTTTACACCGGGGAGCTGTTTTTT.

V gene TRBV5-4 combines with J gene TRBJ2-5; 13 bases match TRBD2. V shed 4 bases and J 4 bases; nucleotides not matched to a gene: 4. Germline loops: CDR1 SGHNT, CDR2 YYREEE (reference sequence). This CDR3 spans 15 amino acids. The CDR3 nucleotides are TGTGCCAGCAGCGAACTAGCGGGAGGGCCAGAGACCCAGTACTTC. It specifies CASSELAGGPETQYF.

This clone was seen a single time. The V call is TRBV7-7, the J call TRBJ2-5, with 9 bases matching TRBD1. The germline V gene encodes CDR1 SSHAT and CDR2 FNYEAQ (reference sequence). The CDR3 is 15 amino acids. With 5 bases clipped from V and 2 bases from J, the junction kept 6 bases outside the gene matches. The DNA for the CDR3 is TGTGCCAGCAGCCCCGGACAGGGGCGACAAGAGACCCAGTACTTC. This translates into CASSPGQGRQETQYF.

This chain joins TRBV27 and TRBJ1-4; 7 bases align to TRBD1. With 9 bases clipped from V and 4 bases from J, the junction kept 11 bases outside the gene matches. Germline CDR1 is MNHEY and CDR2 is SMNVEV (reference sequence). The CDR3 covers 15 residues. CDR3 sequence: CARRDSRPGNEKLFF. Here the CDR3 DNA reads TGTGCCAGGCGGGACAGCCGTCCGGGTAATGAAAAACTGTTTTTT.

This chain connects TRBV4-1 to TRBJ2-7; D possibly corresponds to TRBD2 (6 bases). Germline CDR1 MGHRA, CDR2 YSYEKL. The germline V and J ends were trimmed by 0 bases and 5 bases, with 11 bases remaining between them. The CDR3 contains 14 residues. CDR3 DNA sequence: TGCGCCAGCAGCCAAGAAGGAGGAGGGAACGAGCAGTACTTC. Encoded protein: CASSQEGGGNEQYF.

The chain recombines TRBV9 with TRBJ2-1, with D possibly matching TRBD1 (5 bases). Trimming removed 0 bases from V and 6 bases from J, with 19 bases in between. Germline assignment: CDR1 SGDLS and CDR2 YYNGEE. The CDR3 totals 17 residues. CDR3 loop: CASSVGPPRVVGNEQFF. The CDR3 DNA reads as TGTGCCAGCAGCGTAGGTCCGCCCAGGGTTGTAGGCAATGAGCAGTTCTTC. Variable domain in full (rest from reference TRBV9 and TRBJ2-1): DSGVTQTPKHLITATGQRVTLRCSPRSGDLSVYWYQQSLDQGLQFLIQYYNGEERAKGNILERFSAQQFPDLHSELNLSSLELGDSALYFCASSVGPPRVVGNEQFFGPGTRLTVL.

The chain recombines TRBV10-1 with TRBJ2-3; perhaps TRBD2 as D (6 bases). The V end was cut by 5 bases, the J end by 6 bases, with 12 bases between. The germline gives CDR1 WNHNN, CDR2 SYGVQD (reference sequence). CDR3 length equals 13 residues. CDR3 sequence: CASSSTSRDTQYF. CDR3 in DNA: TGCGCCAGCAGTTCAACTAGCAGGGATACGCAGTATTTT.

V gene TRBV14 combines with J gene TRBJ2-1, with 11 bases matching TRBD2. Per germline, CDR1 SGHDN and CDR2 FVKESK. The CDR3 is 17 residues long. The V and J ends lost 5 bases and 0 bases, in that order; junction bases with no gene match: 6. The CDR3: CASSTIAGGSSYNEQFF. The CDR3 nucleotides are TGTGCCAGCAGCACCATAGCGGGAGGGAGCTCCTACAATGAGCAGTTCTTC.

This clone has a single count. This CDR3 reads CASSQAGTGSYEQYF. For the CDR3, the DNA is TGTGCCAGCAGCCAAGCCGGGACTGGATCCTACGAGCAGTACTTC. This chain uses TRBV7-2 with TRBJ2-7; D is possibly TRBD2 (6 bases). This CDR3 is 15 amino acids long. The germline gives CDR1 SGHTA, CDR2 FQGNSA. The V gene lost 5 bases and the J gene lost 1 base, with 15 bases spanning the gap.

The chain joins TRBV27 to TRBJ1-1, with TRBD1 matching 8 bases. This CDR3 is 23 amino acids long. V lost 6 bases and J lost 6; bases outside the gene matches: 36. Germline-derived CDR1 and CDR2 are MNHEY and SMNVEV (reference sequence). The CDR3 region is CASSPRWVAGGKTLIGRLPEAFF. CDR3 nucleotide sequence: TGTGCCAGCAGCCCTAGGTGGGTGGCAGGGGGCAAGACCTTAATAGGGCGCCTACCTGAAGCTTTCTTT.

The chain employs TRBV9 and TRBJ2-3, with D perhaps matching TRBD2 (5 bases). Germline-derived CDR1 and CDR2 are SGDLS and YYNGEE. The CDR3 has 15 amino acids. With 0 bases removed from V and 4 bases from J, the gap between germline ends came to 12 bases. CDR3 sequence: CASSVVETNADTQYF. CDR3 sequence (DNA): TGTGCCAGCAGCGTAGTGGAGACTAATGCAGATACGCAGTATTTT.

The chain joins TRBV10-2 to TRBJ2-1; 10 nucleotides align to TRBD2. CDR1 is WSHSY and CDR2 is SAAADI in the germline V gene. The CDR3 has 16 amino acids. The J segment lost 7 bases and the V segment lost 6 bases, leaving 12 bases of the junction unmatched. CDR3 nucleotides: TGCGCCAGCAGGTCCAGCACTAGCGGGAAAGGAAATGAGCAGTTCTTC. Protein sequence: CASRSSTSGKGNEQFF.

The CDR3 reads CAWSMGASYEQYF. The CDR3 nucleotides read TGTGCCTGGAGTATGGGGGCCTCCTACGAGCAGTACTTC. The J gene is TRBJ2-5, the V gene TRBV30; D is possibly TRBD1 (6 bases). The assigned J gene may be wrong: the sequence end matches TRBJ2-7 better. Germline V gene sequence: CDR1 GTSNPN, CDR2 SVGIG (reference sequence). The CDR3 consists of 13 residues.

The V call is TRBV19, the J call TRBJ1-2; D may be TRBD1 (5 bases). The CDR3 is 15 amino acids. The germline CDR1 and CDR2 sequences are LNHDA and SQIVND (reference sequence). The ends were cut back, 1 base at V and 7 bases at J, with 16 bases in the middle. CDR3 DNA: TGTGCCAGTAGTATAGGGGGGGGTAGGCAGTCTGGCTACACCTTC. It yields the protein CASSIGGGRQSGYTF.

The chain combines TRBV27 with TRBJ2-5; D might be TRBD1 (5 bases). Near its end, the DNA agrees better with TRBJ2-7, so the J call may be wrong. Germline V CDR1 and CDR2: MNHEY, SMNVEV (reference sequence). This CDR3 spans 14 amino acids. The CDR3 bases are TGTGCCAGCAGTTCCCAGGGTATTTCCCACGAGCAGTACTTC. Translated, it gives CASSSQGISHEQYF.

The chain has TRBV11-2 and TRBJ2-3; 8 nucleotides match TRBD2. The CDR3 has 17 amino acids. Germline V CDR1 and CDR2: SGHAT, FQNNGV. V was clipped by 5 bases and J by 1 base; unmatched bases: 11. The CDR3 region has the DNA TGTGCCAGCAGCCCTCAACATAGCGGGACCCGCACAGATACGCAGTATTTT. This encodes CASSPQHSGTRTDTQYF.

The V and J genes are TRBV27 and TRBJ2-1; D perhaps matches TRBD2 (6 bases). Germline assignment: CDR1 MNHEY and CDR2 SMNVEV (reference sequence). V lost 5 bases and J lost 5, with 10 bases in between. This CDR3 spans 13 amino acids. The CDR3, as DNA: TGTGCCAGCAGTCGTCGGGAGCACAATGAGCAGTTCTTC. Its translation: CASSRREHNEQFF.

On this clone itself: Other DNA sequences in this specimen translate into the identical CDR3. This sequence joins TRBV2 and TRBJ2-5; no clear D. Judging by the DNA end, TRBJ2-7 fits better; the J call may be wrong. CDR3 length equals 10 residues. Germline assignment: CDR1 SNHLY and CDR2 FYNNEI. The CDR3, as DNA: TGTGCCAGCAGTGAGAACGAGCAGTACTTC. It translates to CASSENEQYF.

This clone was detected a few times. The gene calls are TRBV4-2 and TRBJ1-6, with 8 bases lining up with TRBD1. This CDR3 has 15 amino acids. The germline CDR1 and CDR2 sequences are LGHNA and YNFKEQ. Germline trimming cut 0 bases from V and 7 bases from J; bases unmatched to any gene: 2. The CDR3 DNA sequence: TGTGCCAGCAGCCAAGATGGGACAGGCAATTCACCCCTCCACTTT. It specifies CASSQDGTGNSPLHF.

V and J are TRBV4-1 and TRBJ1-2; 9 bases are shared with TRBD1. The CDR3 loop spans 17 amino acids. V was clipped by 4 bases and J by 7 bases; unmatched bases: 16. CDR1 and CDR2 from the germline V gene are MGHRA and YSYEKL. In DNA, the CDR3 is TGCGCCAGCAGCCTGGGGGACAGGGTAATCGGACACGGTGGCTACACCTTC. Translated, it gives CASSLGDRVIGHGGYTF.

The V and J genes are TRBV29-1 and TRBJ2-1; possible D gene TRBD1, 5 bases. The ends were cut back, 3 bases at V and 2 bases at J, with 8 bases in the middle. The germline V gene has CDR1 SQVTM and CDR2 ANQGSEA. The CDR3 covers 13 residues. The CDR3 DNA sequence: TGCAGCGTTGACAGGGCGGCCTACAATGAGCAGTTCTTC. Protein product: CSVDRAAYNEQFF.

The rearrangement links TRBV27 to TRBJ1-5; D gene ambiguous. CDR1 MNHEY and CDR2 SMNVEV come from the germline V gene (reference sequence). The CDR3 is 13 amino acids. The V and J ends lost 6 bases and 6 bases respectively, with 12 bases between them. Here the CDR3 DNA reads TGTGCCAGCAGGGAGGAACGAATTCAGCCCCAGCATTTT. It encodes CASREERIQPQHF.

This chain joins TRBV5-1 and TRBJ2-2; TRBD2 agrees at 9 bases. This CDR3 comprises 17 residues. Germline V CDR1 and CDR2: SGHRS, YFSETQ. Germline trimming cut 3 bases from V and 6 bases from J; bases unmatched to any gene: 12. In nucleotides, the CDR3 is TGCGCCAGCAGCTGGGATTATGTAGCGGGGGTCCCCGGGGAGCTGTTTTTT. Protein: CASSWDYVAGVPGELFF.

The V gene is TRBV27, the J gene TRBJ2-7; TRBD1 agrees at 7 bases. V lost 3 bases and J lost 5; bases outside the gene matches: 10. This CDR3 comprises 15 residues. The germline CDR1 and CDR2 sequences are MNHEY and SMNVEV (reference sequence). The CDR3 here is CASSFNRGGTNEQYF. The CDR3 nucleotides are TGTGCCAGCAGTTTCAACAGGGGCGGTACGAACGAGCAGTACTTC.